This T cell receptor (beta chain) was sequenced for a study of blood T cell repertoires in COVID-19 (dated by TCRdb to about 2020). At the level of the whole study: The collaborator samples originated in the United States, Italy and Spain and spanned the acute and convalescent phases of COVID-19. Deeply sampled blood TCRbeta repertoires from subjects exposed to, actively infected with, or recovered from COVID-19 were included in the dataset. The prospective study material was composed of cDNA or gDNA derived from T cells, B-cell-depleted T cells, or PBMCs. Samples were obtained from the ongoing ImmuneRACE study (first 160 participants) and from 1,254 subjects provided by 6 global collaborators. A de-identified subject ID, COVID-19 status, age in years and sex were almost always included in the sample metadata. A freely available public database, intended as a resource for researchers studying the immune response to SARS-CoV-2, is where the repertoires were released. HLA class I and class II types, where available, came from metadata supplied by the sample provider rather than from assay-based typing.

Of note for this clone: No cognate antigen has been identified for it. No base-level quality is on record; no much larger clone is a single base apart.

The CDR3, cysteine through phenylalanine, is 13 amino acids long. Just the 39-base CDR3 DNA is kept, in frame starting at base 1. V and J are trimmed by 0 bases and 8 bases, and the gene matches miss 1 base of the junction. General conclusions and limits of the study: The amount of clinical and demographic metadata varied by source and participant and was provided uncurated.

The immunoSEQ Assay, a bias-controlled multiplex PCR, was used to amplify TCRbeta CDR3 regions from genomic DNA. The paper's data handling went like this. The number of nucleated cells in each sample was estimated from the amplification of reference gene primers within the assay. Sequence reads were collapsed and filtered to measure the absolute abundance of every unique TCRbeta CDR3 rearrangement. Productive Simpson clonality was computed per sample as the square root of Simpson's diversity index over productive rearrangements. TCRdb limited this immuneACCESS table to in-frame rearrangements with V and J called. A share of clones is missing; checked studies link under half to unresolved V genes, and the rest is unexplained. That table supplies the V and J calls and clone size; D and trimming were determined from the DNA. Across this sample there are roughly 100,000 clones, with roughly 85% seen only once. The ten largest clones take up 3% to 3.5% of the sample.

Each collaborating institution followed its own protocols to collect whole blood in K2EDTA tubes. For TCRbeta analysis, collaborators shipped samples in one of three forms: frozen whole blood, isolated PBMCs, or DNA extracted from either of those sample types. The clonotype originates from a man between 45 and 60 years old in a cohort sampled during active COVID-19. Sequencing was performed on peripheral blood. Recombination linked TRBV12-3 or TRBV12-4 to TRBJ2-1, and TRBD2 matches 7 of the central bases. The CDR3: CASSLAGGDEQFF. In nucleotide form, the sequence is TGTGCCAGCAGTTTAGCGGGGGGGGATGAGCAGTTCTTC.